This T cell receptor beta chain emerged from a study of regulatory T cells in long-lasting Graves disease. Study-wide background: Those with persistent Graves' disease had received antithyroid drugs for over 5 years with positive TSH receptor antibodies.

Time point noted: persistent/refractory GD, antithyroid drugs over 5 years with positive TRAb. Extracted RNA from PBMCs served as the source of the TCR library. Study conclusions and caveats: When disease was persistent, TRBV28, TRBJ1-2 and TRBJ2-5 were the favored segments. Persistent patients shared fewer than 3,500 public clonotypes among themselves. Newly diagnosed patients shared fewer, at more than 750.

Looked up from germline, CDR1 is SGHAT and CDR2 is FQNNGV. V dropped 1 base and J dropped 4; count of bases not matched to a gene: 9. The CDR3 has 17 residues. Building of the TCR beta libraries involved iRepertoire HTBI primers and Arm-PCR of CDR3 regions. Authors' processing steps: Across the samples, identification revealed around 65 TRBV and about 15 TRBJ segments. TCRdb re-derived calls from the multiplex PCR reads in MiXCR, one entry per CDR3 protein. TCRdb, not the original authors, processed these V and J calls. The table has a few hundred thousand distinct CDR3 sequences, 22% seen once. This clonotype was seen just once. Antigen: not known.

The rearrangement joins TRBV11-2 to TRBJ2-3; 9 nucleotides agree with TRBD2. The sequence derives from a female donor with Graves disease. Sequencing was performed on peripheral blood mononuclear cells (PBMCs), taken when the disease was refractory, from a patient treated with antithyroid drugs. CDR3 nucleotide sequence: TGTGCCAGCAGCTTAGGTGTGGTAGCGGGAGTCTCAGATACGCAGTATTTT. It translates to CASSLGVVAGVSDTQYF. The full variable domain, in which reference TRBV11-2 and TRBJ2-3 provide the parts outside the CDR3, is EAGVAQSPRYKIIEKRQSVAFWCNPISGHATLYWYQQILGQGPKLLIQFQNNGVVDDSQLPKDRFSAERLKGVDSTLKIQPAKLEDSAVYLCASSLGVVAGVSDTQYFGPGTRLTVL.